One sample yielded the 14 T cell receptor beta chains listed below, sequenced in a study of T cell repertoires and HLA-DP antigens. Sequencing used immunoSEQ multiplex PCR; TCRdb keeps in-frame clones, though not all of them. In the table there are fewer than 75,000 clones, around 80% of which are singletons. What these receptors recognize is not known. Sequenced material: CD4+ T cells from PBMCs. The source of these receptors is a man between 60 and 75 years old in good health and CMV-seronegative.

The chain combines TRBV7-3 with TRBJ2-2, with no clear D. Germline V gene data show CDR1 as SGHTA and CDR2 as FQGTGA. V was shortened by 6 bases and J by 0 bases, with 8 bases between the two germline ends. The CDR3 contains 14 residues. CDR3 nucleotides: TGTGCCAGCAGTATAGGGACGAACACCGGGGAGCTGTTTTTT. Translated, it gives CASSIGTNTGELFF. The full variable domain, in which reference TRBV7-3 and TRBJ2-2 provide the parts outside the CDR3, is GAGVSQTPSNKVTEKGKYVELRCDPISGHTALYWYRQSLGQGPEFLIYFQGTGAADDSGLPNDRFFAVRPEGSVSTLKIQRTERGDSAVYLCASSIGTNTGELFFGEGSRLTVL.

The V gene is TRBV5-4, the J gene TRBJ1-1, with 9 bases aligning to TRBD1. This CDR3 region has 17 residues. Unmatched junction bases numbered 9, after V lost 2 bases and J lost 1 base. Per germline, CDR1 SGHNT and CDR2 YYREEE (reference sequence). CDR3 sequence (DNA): TGTGCCAGCAGCTTTCCGGGACAGGGCTGGGCGAACACTGAAGCTTTCTTT. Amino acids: CASSFPGQGWANTEAFF.

In DNA, the CDR3 is TGTGCCAGCAGCAAGGGACTAGCTGAAGAGACCCAGTACTTC. The encoded protein is CASSKGLAEETQYF. J is TRBJ2-5 and V is TRBV5-5; 9 positions agree with TRBD2. J lost 3 bases, V lost 4 bases, and 4 bases had no gene match. The CDR3 loop spans 14 amino acids. From germline, CDR1 is SGHKS and CDR2 YYEKEE (reference sequence).

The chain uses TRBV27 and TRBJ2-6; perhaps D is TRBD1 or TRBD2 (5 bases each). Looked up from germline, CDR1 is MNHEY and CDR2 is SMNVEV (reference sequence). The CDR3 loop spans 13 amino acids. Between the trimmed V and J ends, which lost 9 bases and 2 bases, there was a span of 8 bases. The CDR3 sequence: CASRGAGANVLTF. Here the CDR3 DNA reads TGTGCCAGTCGAGGGGCTGGGGCCAACGTCCTGACTTTC.

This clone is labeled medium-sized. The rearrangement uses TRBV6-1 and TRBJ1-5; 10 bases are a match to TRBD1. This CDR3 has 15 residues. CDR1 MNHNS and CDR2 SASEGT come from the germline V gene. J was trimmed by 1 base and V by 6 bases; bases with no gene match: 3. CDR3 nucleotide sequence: TGTGCCAGCAGGTGGACAGGGGGAAGCAATCAGCCCCAGCATTTT. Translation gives CASRWTGGSNQPQHF.

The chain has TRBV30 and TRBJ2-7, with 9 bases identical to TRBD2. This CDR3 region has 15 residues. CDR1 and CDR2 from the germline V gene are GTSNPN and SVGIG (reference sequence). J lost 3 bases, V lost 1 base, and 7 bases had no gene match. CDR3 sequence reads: CAWSGGVSGSYEQYV. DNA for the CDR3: TGTGCCTGGAGTGGGGGTGTTAGCGGGAGCTACGAGCAGTACGTC.

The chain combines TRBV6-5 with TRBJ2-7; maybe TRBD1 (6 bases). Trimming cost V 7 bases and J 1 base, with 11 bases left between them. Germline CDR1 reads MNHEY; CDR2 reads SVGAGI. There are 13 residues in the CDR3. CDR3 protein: CASNIGQSYEQYF. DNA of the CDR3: TGTGCCAGCAACATTGGACAGTCCTACGAGCAGTACTTC.

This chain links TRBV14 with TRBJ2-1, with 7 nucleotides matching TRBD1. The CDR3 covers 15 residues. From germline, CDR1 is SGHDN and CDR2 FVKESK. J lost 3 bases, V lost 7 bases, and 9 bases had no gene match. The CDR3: CASTRQGADYNEQFF. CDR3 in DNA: TGTGCCAGCACCAGACAGGGCGCGGACTACAATGAGCAGTTCTTC. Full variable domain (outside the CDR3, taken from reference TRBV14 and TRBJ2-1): EAGVTQFPSHSVIEKGQTVTLRCDPISGHDNLYWYRRVMGKEIKFLLHFVKESKQDESGMPNNRFLAERTGGTYSTLKVQPAELEDSGVYFCASTRQGADYNEQFFGPGTRLTVL.

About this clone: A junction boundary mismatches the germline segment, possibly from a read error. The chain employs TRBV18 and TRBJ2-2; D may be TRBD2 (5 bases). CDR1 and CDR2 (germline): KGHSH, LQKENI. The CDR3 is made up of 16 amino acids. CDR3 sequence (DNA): TGTGCCAGCTCACCCGGGCCCCGGTTGAACACCGGGGAGTTGTTTTTT. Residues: CASSPGPRLNTGELFF.

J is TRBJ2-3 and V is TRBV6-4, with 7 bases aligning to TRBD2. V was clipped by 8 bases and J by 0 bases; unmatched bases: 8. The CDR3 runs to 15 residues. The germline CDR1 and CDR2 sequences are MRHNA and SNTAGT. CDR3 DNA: TGTGCCAGCTCCCCGGGGGGTACTAGCACAGATACGCAGTATTTT. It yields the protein CASSPGGTSTDTQYF.

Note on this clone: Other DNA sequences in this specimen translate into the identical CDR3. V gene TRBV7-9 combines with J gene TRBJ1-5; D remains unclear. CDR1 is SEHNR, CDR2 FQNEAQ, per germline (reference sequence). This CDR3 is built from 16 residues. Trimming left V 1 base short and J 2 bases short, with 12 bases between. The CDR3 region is CASSLGRDRGNQPQHF. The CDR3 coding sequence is TGTGCCAGCAGCTTAGGGCGAGACCGTGGCAATCAGCCCCAGCATTTT. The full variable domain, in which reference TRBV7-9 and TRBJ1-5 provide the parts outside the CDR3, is DTGVSQNPRHKITKRGQNVTFRCDPISEHNRLYWYRQTLGQGPEFLTYFQNEAQLEKSRLLSDRFSAERPKGSFSTLEIQRTEQGDSAMYLCASSLGRDRGNQPQHFGDGTRLSIL.

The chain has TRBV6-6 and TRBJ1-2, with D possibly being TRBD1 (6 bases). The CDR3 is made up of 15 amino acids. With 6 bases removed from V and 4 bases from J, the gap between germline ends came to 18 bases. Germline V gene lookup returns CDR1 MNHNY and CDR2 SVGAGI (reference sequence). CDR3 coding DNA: TGTGCCAGCAGCTCTAGCCGCACAGGGACCTATGGCTACACCTTC. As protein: CASSSSRTGTYGYTF.

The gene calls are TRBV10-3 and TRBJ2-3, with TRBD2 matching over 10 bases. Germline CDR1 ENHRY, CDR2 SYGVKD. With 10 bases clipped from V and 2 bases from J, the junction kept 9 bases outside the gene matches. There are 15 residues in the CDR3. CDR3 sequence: CASSTSGAFTDTQYF. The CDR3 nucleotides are TGTGCCAGCAGCACTAGCGGGGCCTTCACAGATACGCAGTATTTT.

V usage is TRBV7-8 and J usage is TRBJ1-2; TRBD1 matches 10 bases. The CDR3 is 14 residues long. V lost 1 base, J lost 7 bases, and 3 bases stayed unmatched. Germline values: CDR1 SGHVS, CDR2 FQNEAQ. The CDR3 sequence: CASSLVGQGFGYTF. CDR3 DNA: TGTGCCAGCAGCTTAGTGGGACAGGGGTTTGGCTACACCTTC. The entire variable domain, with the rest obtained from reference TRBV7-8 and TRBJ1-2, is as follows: GAGVSQSPRYKVAKRGQDVALRCDPISGHVSLFWYQQALGQGPEFLTYFQNEAQLDKSGLPSDRFFAERPEGSVSTLKIQRTQQEDSAVYLCASSLVGQGFGYTFGSGTRLTVV.